This T cell receptor beta chain was documented in a study of blood T cell repertoires in COVID-19. On the study more broadly: COVID-19 samples collected from the United States, Italy and Spain covered acute and convalescent phases. From T cells, B-cell-depleted T cells, or PBMCs came the material, which was cDNA or gDNA.

Per the study methods: Using reference gene primer amplification, nucleated cell counts were estimated. Measured with immunoSEQ multiplex PCR; TCRdb has only the in-frame clones, and not every one. V and J calls and clone size are copied from that table; D and trimming were computed from the DNA. The profile shows approximately 200,000 clones, approximately 78% of them singletons. This clone was seen just once. Material: peripheral blood. This receptor was taken from a woman of 80 years or more with acute or convalescent COVID-19.

The CDR3 coding sequence is TGTGCCAGCAAACCGCGCGGGAGGGCCTCCTACGAGCAGTACTTC. It codes for CASKPRGRASYEQYF. The rearrangement uses TRBV28 and TRBJ2-7; TRBD2 matches 9 bases. CDR1 is MDHEN, CDR2 SYDVKM, per germline. Trimming took 7 bases from V and 0 from J; bases not matched to a gene: 7. The CDR3 spans 15 residues.